This entry features one T cell receptor (beta chain) sequence. The entry originates in a study of blood T cell repertoires in COVID-19. Study context: COVID-19 samples, acute and convalescent, were from the United States, Italy and Spain. T cells, B-cell-depleted T cells, or PBMCs supplied cDNA or gDNA.

The CDR3 has 16 amino acids. The germline CDR1 and CDR2 sequences are SGDLS and YYNGEE. V lost 4 bases and J lost 0, with 14 bases in between. As originally analysed: Reference gene primers were amplified, and this amplification served to estimate nucleated cell counts. Libraries were prepared by immunoSEQ multiplex PCR; TCRdb keeps only in-frame clonotypes and omits some of them. V and J calls and clone size come straight from that table; D and trimming were deduced from the DNA. The top ten hold over 9.5% of the sample, which has roughly 85,000 clones, about three quarters seen once. The chain carries TRBV9 and TRBJ2-4, with D possibly being TRBD1 (6 bases). This sequence originates from a human donor in a cohort sampled during active COVID-19. The source material was peripheral blood. CDR3 nucleotide sequence: TGTGCCAGCAGCCCAGTGGGGGCTCTAGCCAAAAACATTCAGTACTTC. Its translation is CASSPVGALAKNIQYF.